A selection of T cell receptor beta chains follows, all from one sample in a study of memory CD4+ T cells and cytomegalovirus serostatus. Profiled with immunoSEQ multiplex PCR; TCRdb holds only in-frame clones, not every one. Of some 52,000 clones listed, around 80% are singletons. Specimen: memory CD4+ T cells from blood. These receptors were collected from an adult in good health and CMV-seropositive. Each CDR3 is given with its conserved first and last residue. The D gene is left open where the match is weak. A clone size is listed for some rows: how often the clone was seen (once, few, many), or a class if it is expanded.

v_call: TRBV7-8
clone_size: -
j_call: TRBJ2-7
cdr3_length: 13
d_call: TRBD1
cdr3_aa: CASSRDRGHEQYF
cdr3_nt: TGTGCCAGTTCCCGGGACAGGGGCCACGAGCAGTACTTC

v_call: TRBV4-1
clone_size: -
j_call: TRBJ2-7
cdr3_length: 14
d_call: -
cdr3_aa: CASSQDSGPYEQYF
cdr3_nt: TGCGCCAGCAGCCAAGATTCGGGTCCCTACGAGCAGTACTTC

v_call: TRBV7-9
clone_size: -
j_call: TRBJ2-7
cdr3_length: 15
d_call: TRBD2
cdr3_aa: CASSSLSGGAREQYF
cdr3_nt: TGTGCCAGCAGCTCCTTGAGCGGGGGGGCCCGGGAGCAGTACTTC

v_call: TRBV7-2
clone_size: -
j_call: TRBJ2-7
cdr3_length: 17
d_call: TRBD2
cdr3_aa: CASSQQPRSGGTYEQYF
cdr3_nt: TGTGCCAGCAGCCAGCAGCCCCGGAGCGGGGGTACCTACGAGCAGTACTTC

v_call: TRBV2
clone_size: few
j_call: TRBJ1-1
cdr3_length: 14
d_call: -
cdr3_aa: CASGRGMANTEAFF
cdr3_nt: TGTGCCAGCGGGCGGGGGATGGCTAACACTGAAGCTTTCTTT

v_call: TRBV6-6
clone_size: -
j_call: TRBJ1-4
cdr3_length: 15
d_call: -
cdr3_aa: CASTLGGGRNGKLFF
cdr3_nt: TGTGCCAGCACCCTCGGGGGGGGGCGCAACGGAAAACTGTTTTTT

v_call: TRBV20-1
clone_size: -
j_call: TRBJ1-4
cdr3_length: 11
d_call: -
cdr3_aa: CSASLGEKLFF
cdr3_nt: TGCAGTGCTAGTTTGGGTGAAAAACTGTTTTTT

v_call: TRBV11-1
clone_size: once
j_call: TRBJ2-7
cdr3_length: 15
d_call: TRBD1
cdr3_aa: CASSRQGSLPYEQYF
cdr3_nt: TGTGCCAGCAGCAGACAGGGGTCTCTGCCCTACGAGCAGTACTTC

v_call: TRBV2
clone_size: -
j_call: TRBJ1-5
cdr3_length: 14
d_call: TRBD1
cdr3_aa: CASSQGEYNQPQHF
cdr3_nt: TGTGCCAGCAGTCAGGGGGAGTACAATCAGCCCCAGCATTTT

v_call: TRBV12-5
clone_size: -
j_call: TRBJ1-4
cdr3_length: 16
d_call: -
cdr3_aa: CASGQNAGTLGEKLFF
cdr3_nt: TGTGCTAGTGGCCAAAACGCCGGGACATTAGGTGAAAAACTGTTTTTT

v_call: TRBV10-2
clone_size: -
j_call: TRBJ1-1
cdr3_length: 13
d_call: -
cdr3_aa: CASQGPMNTEAFF
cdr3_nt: TGCGCCAGCCAAGGACCGATGAACACTGAAGCTTTCTTT

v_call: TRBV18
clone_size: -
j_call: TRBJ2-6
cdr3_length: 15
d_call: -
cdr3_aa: CASSPKSSGANVLTF
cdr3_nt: TGTGCCAGCTCACCTAAGAGCTCTGGGGCCAACGTCCTGACTTTC

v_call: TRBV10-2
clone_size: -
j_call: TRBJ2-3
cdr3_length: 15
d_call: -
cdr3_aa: CAIQESQGRQDTQYF
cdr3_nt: TGCGCCATCCAGGAAAGCCAGGGTCGTCAAGATACGCAGTATTTT

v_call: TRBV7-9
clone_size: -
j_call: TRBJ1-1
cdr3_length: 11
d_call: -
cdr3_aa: CASSPLREAFF
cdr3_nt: TGTGCCAGCAGCCCCCTCCGTGAAGCTTTCTTT

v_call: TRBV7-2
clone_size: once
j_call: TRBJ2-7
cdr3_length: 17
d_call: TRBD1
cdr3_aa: CASSVATTGTGRYEQYF
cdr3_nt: TGTGCCAGCAGCGTTGCTACAACCGGGACAGGCAGATACGAGCAGTACTTC

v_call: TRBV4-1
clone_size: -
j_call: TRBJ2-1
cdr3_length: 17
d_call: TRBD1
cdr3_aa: CASSHDPGQGSPNEQFF
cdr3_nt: TGCGCCAGCAGCCATGACCCGGGACAGGGGTCCCCTAATGAGCAGTTCTTC

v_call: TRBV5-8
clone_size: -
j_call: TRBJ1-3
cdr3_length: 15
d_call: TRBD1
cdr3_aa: CASSPRDSSGNTIYF
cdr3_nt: TGTGCCAGCAGCCCCCGGGACAGCTCTGGAAACACCATATATTTT

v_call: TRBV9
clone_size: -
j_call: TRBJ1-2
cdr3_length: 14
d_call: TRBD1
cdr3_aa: CASSVNRDSLNLVF
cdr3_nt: TGTGCCAGCAGCGTAAACCGGGACAGCCTAAATCTCGTCTTC

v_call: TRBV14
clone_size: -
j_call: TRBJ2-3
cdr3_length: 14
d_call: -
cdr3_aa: CASSLQSRLDTQYF
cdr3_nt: TGTGCCAGCAGCCTTCAGTCTCGGTTGGATACGCAGTATTTT

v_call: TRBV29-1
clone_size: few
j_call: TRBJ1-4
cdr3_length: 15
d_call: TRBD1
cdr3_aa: CSVASGGATNEKLFF
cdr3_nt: TGCAGCGTTGCCTCAGGGGGTGCAACTAATGAAAAACTGTTTTTT

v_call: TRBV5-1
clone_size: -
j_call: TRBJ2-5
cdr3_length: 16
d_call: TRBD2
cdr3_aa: CASSLPGLADQETQYF
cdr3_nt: TGCGCCAGCAGCTTGCCGGGACTAGCGGACCAAGAGACCCAGTACTTC

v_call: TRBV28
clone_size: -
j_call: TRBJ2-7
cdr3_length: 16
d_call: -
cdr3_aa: CASSPNGLGYSYEQYF
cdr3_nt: TGTGCCAGCAGTCCCAACGGTCTGGGCTACTCCTACGAGCAGTACTTC

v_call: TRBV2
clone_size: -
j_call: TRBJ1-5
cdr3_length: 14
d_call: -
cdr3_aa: CASSPTAFNQPQHF
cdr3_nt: TGTGCCAGCTCTCCGACGGCCTTTAATCAGCCCCAGCATTTT

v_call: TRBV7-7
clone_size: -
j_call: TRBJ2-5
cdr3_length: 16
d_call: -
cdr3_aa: CASSPLGGLQVETQYF
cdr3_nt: TGTGCCAGCAGCCCCCTGGGGGGGCTCCAGGTGGAGACCCAGTACTTC

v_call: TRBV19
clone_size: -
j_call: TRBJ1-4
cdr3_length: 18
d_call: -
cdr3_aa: CASSRSPGGTATNEKLFF
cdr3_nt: TGTGCCAGTAGTAGATCACCCGGGGGGACTGCAACTAATGAAAAACTGTTTTTT

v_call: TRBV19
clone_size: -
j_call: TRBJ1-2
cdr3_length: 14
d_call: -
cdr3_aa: CASSPWTENYGYTF
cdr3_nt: TGTGCCAGTAGTCCCTGGACGGAGAACTATGGCTACACCTTC

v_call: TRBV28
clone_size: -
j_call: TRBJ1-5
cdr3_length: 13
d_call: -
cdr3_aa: CASSPPDTQPQHF
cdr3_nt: TGTGCCAGCAGTCCTCCCGACACTCAGCCCCAGCATTTT

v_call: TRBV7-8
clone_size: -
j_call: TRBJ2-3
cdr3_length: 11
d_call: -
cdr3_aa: CGAGSTDTQYF
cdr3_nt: TGTGGTGCGGGGAGCACAGATACGCAGTATTTT

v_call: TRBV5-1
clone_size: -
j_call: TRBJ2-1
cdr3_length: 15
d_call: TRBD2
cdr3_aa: CASSPLAGGPSEQFF
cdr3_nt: TGCGCCAGCAGCCCCCTAGCGGGGGGCCCTAGTGAGCAGTTCTTC

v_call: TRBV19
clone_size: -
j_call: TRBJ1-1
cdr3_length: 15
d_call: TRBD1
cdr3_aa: CASSKGQGLNTEAFF
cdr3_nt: TGTGCCAGTAGTAAGGGACAGGGATTGAACACTGAAGCTTTCTTT

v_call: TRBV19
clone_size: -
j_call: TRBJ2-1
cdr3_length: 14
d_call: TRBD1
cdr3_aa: CASSNRDRGDEQFF
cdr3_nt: TGTGCCAGCAGCAACCGGGACAGGGGTGATGAGCAGTTCTTC

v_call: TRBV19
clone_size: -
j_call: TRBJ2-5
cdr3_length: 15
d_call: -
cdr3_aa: CASSILRSPQETQYF
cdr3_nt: TGTGCCAGTAGTATCCTTAGAAGCCCCCAAGAGACCCAGTACTTC

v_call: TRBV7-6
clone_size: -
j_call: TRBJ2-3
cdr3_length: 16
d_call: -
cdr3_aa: CASSRSQGVLTDTQYF
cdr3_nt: TGTGCCAGCAGCCGTTCCCAGGGTGTTCTTACAGATACGCAGTATTTT

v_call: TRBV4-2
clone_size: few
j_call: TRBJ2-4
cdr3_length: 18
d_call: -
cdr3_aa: CASSQELTSGGAKNIQYF
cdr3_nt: TGTGCCAGCAGCCAAGAATTAACTAGTGGGGGGGCCAAAAACATTCAGTACTTC

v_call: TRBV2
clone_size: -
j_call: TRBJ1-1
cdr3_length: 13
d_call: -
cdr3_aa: CASSDELNTEAFF
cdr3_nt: TGTGCCAGCAGTGATGAGCTGAACACTGAAGCTTTCTTT

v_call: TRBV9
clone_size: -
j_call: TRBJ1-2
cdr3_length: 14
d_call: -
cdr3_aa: CASSEGPANYGYTF
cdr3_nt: TGTGCCAGCAGCGAGGGCCCAGCTAACTATGGCTACACCTTC

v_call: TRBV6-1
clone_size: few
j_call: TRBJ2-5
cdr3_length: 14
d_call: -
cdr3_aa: CASSVQTGQQTQYF
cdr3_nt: TGTGCCAGCAGTGTCCAAACAGGGCAGCAGACCCAGTACTTC

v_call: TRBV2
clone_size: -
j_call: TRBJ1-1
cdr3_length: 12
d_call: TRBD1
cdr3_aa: CASRGDRGRAFF
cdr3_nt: TGTGCCAGCAGGGGAGACAGGGGGAGAGCTTTCTTT

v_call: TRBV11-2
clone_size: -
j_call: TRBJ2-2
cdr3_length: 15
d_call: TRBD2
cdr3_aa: CASSLASGSTGELFF
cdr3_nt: TGTGCCAGCAGCTTAGCTAGCGGGAGTACCGGGGAGCTGTTTTTT

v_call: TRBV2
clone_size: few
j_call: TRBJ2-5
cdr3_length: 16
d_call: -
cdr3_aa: CASRPDSGLGGETQYF
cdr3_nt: TGTGCCAGCAGGCCGGATAGCGGGTTAGGGGGGGAGACCCAGTACTTC

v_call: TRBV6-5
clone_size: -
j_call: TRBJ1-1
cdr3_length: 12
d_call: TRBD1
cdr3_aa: CASSYSTGEAFF
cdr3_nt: TGTGCCAGCAGTTACTCGACAGGGGAAGCTTTCTTT

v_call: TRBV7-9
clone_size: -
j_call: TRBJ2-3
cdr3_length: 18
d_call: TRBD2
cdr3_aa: CASSSGTDGLAGPHTQYF
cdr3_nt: TGTGCCAGCAGCTCTGGGACAGACGGACTAGCGGGGCCGCATACGCAGTATTTT

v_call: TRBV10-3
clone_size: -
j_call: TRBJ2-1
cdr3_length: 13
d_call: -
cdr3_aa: CAIRRPGNNEQFF
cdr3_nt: TGTGCCATCAGGCGGCCGGGGAACAATGAGCAGTTCTTC

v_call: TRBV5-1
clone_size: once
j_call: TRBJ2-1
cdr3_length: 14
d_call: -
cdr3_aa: CALLRGLLYNEQFF
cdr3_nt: TGCGCCCTACTTCGGGGGCTACTCTACAATGAGCAGTTCTTC

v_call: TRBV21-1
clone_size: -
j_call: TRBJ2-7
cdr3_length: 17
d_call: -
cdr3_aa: CASSRVRQGGRHYEQYF
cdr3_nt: TGTGCCAGCAGCAGAGTAAGACAGGGAGGCCGCCACTACGAGCAGTACTTC

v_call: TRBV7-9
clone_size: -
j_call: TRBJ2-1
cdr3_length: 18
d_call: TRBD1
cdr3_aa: CASSTKNYRGSSYNEQFF
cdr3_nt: TGTGCCAGCAGCACAAAAAATTACAGGGGGAGCTCCTACAATGAGCAGTTCTTC

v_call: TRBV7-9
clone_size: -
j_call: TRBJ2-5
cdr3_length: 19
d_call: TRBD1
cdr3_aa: CASSLQLGTGEGEQETQYF
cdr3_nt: TGTGCCAGCAGCCTCCAGCTCGGGACAGGTGAGGGGGAGCAAGAGACCCAGTACTTC

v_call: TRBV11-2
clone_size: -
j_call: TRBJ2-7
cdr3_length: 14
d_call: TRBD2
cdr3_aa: CASSFERGSYEQYF
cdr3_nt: TGTGCCAGCAGCTTCGAGCGGGGTTCCTACGAGCAGTACTTC

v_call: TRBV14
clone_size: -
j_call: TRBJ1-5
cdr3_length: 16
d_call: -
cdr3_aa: CASSRQGQRSGQPQHF
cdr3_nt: TGTGCCAGCAGCCGCCAGGGACAACGTTCAGGTCAGCCCCAGCATTTT

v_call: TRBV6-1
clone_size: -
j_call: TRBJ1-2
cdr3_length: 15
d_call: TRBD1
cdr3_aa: CASSEAQGGYYGYTF
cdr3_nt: TGTGCCAGCAGTGAAGCGCAGGGGGGCTACTATGGCTACACCTTC

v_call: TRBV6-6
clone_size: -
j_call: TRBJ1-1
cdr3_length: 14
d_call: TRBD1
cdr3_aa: CASSSGQGGTEAFF
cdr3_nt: TGTGCCAGCAGTTCAGGACAGGGCGGCACTGAAGCTTTCTTT

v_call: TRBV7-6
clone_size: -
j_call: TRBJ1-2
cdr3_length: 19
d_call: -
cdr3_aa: CASSPTAGTLQGQGYGYTF
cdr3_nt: TGTGCCAGCAGTCCTACGGCAGGGACTCTACAGGGCCAAGGCTATGGCTACACCTTC

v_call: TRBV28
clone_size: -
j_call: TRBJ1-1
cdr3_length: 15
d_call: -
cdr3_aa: CASSWGPPRGTEAFF
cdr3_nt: TGTGCCAGCAGTTGGGGGCCCCCGCGGGGCACTGAAGCTTTCTTT

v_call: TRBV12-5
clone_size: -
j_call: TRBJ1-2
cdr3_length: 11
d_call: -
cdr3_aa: CASGLGYGYTF
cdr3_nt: TGTGCTAGTGGTTTGGGCTATGGCTACACCTTC